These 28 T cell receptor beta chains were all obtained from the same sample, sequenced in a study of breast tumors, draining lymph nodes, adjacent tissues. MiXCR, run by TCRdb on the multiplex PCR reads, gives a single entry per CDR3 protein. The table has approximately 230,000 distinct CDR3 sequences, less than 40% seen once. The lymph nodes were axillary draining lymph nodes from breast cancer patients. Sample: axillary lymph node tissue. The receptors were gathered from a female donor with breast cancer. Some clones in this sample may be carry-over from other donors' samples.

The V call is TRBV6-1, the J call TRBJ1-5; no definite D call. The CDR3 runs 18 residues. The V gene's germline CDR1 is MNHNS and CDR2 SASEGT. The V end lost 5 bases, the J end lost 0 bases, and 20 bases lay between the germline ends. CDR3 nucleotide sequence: TGTGCCAGCAGTCAACGAGCGGGCAGCCAGTATAGCAATCAGCCCCAGCATTTT. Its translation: CASSQRAGSQYSNQPQHF.

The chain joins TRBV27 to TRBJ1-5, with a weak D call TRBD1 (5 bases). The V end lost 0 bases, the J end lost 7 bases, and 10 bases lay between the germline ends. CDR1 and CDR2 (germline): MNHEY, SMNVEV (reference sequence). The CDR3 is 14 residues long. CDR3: CASSLSGRDQPQHF. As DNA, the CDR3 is TGTGCCAGCAGTTTATCGGGCAGGGACCAGCCCCAGCATTTT.

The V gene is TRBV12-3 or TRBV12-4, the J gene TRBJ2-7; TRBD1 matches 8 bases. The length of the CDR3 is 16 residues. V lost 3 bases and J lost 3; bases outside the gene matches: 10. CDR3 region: CASSFFAGQANYEQYF. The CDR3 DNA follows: TGTGCCAGCAGTTTCTTCGCGGGACAGGCCAACTACGAGCAGTACTTC.

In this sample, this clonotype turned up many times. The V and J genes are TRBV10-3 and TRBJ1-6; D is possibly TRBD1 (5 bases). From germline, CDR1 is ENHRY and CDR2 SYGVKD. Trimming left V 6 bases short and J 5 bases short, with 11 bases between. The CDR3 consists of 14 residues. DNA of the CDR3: TGTGCCATCAGCAGGACACAAGATAATTCACCCCTCCACTTT. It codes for CAISRTQDNSPLHF.

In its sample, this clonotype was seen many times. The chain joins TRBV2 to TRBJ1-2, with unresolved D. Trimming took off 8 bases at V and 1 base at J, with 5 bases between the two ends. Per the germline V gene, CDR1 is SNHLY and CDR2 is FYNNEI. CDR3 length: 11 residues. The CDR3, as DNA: TGTGCCAGCCAGAGTAACTATGGCTACACCTTC. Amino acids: CASQSNYGYTF.

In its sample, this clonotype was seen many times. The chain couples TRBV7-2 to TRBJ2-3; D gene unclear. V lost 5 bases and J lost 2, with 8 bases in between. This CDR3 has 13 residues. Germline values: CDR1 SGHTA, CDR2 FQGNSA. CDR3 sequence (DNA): TGTGCCAGCAGCCTGACCACCACAGATACGCAGTATTTT. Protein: CASSLTTTDTQYF.

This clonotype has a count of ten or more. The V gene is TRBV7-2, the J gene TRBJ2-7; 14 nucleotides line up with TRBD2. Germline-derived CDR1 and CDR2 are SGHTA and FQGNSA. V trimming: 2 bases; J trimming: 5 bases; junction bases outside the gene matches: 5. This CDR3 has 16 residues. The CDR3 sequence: CASSLSGLAGVDEQYF. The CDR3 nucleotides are TGTGCCAGCAGCTTATCGGGACTAGCGGGAGTTGACGAGCAGTACTTC.

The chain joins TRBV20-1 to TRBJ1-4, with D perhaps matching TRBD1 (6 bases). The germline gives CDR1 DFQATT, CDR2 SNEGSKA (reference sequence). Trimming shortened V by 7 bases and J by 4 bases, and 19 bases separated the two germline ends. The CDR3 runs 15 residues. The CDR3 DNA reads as TGCAGTGTCACAGAAATGGACAGTGGTAATGAAAAACTGTTTTTT. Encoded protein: CSVTEMDSGNEKLFF.

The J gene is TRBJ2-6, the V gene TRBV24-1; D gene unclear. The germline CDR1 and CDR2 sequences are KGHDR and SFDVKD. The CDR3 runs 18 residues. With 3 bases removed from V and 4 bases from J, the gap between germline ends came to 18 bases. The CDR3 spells CATSDPRAAPYGANVLTF. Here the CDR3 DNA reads TGTGCCACCAGTGATCCTCGGGCGGCGCCCTACGGGGCCAACGTCCTGACTTTC.

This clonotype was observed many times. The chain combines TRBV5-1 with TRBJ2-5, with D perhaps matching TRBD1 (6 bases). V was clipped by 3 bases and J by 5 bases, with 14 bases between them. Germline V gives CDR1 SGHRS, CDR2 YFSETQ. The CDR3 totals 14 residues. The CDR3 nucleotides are TGCGCCAGCAGCTATGGCCAGGGGAGCGAGACCCAGTACTTC. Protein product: CASSYGQGSETQYF.

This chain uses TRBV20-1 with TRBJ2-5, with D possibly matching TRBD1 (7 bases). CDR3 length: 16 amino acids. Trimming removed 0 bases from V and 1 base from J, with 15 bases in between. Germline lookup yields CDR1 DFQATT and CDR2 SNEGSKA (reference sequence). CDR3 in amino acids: CSARDRQGGPQETQYF. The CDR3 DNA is TGCAGTGCTAGAGATCGCCAGGGGGGACCCCAAGAGACCCAGTACTTC.

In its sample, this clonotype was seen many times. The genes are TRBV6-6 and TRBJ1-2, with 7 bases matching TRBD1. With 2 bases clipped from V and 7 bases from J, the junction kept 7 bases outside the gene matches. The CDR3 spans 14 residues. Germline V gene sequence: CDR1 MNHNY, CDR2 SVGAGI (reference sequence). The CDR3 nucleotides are TGTGCCAGCAGTTACGGCGGAGGGGGCCGTGGCTACACCTTC. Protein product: CASSYGGGGRGYTF.

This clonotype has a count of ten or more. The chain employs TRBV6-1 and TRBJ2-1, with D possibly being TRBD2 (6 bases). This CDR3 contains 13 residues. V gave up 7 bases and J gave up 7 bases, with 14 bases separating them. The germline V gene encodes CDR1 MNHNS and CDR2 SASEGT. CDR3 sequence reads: CASNSVGRNEQFF. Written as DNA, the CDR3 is TGTGCCAGCAATTCGGTGGGGAGGAATGAGCAGTTCTTC.

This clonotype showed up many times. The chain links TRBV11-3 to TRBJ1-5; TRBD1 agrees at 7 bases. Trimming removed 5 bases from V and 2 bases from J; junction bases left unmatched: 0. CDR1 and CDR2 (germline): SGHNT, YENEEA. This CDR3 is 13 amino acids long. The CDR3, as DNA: TGTGCCAGCAGCACAGGGGGCAATCAGCCCCAGCATTTT. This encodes CASSTGGNQPQHF.

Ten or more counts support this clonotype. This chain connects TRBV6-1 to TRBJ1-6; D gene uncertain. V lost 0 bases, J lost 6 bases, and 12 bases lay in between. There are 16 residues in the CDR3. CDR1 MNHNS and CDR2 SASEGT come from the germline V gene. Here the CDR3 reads CASSEASGQVNSPLHF. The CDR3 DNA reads TGTGCCAGCAGTGAAGCCTCGGGCCAGGTTAATTCACCCCTCCACTTT.

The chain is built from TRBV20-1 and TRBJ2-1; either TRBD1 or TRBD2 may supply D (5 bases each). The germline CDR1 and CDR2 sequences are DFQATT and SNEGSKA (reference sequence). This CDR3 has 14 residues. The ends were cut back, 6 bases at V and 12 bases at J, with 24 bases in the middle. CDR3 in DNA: TGCAGTGCCGAACGGGGACCCCAGGGAGATACGCAGTTCTTC. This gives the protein CSAERGPQGDTQFF.

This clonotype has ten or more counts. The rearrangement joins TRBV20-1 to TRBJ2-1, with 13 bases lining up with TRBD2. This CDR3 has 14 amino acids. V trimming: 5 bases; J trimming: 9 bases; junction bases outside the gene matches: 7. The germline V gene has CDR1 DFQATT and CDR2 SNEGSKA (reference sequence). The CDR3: CSASGLAGDGEQFF. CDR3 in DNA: TGCAGTGCTTCAGGACTAGCGGGAGACGGTGAGCAGTTCTTC.

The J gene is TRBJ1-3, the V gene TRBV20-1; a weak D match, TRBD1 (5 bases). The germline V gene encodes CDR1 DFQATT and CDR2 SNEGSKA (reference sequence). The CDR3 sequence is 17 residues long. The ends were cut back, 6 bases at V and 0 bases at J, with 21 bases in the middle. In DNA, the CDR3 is TGCAGTGCCAGCAGCCCACTGTCAGGGACCTCTGGAAACACCATATATTTT. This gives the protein CSASSPLSGTSGNTIYF.

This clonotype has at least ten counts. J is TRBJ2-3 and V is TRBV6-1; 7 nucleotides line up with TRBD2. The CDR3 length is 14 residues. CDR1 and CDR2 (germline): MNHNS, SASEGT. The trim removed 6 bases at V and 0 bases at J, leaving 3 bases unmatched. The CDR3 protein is CASRSGVSTDTQYF. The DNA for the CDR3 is TGTGCCAGCAGGAGCGGGGTTAGCACAGATACGCAGTATTTT.

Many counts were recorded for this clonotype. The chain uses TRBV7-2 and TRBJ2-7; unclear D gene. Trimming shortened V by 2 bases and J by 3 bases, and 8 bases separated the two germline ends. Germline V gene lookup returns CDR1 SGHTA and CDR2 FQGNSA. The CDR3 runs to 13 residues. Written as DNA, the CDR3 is TGTGCCAGCAGCTTAACTATTCTCTACGAGCAGTACTTC. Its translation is CASSLTILYEQYF.

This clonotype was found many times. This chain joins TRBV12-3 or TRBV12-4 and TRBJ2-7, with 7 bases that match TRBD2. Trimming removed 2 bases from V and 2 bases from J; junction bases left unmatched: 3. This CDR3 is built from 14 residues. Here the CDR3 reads CASSLSLAAYEQYF. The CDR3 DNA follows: TGTGCCAGCAGTTTAAGCCTAGCGGCCTACGAGCAGTACTTC.

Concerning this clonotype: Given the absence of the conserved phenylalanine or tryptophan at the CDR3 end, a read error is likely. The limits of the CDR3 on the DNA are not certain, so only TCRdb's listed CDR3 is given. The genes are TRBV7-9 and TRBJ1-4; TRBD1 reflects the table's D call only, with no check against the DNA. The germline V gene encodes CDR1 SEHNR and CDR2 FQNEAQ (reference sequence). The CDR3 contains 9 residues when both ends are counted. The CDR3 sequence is CASSLNWGL.

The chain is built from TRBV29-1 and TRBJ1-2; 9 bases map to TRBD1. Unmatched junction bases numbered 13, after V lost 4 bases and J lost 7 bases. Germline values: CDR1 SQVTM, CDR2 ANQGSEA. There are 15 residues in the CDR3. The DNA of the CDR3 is TGCAGCGTTGGGAGCGGGGACAGGGATGATCGTGGCTACACCTTC. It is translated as CSVGSGDRDDRGYTF.

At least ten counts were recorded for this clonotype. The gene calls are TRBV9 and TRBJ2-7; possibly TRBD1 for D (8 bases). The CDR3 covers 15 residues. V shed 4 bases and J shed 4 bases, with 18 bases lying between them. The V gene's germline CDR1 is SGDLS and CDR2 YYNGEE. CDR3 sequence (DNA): TGTGCCAGCAGCACCCGACAGGGGAGGGGGTACGAGCAGTACTTC. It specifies CASSTRQGRGYEQYF.

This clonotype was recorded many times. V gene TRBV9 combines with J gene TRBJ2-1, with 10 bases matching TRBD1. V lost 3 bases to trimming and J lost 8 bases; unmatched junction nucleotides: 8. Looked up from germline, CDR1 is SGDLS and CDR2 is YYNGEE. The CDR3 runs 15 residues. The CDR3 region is CASSATGGMGHEQFF. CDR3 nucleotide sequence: TGTGCCAGCAGCGCGACAGGGGGCATGGGCCATGAGCAGTTCTTC. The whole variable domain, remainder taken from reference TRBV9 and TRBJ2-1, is DSGVTQTPKHLITATGQRVTLRCSPRSGDLSVYWYQQSLDQGLQFLIQYYNGEERAKGNILERFSAQQFPDLHSELNLSSLELGDSALYFCASSATGGMGHEQFFGPGTRLTVL.

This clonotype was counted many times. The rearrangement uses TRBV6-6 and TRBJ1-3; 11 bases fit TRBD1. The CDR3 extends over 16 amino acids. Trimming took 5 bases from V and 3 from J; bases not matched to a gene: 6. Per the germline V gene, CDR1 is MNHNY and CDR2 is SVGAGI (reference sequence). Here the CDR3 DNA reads TGTGCCAGCAGTCACGCGGGACAGGGGGGTGGAAACACCATATATTTT. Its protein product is CASSHAGQGGGNTIYF.

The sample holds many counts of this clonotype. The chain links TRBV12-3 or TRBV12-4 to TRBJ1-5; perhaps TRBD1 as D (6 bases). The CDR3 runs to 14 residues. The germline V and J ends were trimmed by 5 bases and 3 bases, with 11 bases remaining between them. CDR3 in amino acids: CASSTQGYNQPQHF. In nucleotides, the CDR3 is TGTGCCAGCAGTACACAGGGATACAATCAGCCCCAGCATTTT.

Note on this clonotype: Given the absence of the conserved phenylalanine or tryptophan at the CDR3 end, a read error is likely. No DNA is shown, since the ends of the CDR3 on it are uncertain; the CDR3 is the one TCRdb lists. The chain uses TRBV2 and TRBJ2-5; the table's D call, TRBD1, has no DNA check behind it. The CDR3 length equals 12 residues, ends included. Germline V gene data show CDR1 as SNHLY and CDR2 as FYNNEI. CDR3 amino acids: CASSEVAPGFGS.